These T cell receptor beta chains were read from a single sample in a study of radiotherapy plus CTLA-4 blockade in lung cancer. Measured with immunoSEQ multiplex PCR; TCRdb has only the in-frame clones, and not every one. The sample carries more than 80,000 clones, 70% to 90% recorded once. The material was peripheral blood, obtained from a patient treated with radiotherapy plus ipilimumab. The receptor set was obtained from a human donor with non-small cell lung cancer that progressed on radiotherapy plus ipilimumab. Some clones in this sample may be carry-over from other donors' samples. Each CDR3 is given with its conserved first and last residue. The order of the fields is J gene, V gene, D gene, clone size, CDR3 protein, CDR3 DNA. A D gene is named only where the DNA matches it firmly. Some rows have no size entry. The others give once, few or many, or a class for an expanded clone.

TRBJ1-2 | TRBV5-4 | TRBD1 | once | CASSPPGGMDYGYTF | TGTGCCAGCAGCCCTCCAGGGGGAATGGACTATGGCTACACCTTC
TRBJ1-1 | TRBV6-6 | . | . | CASSYDNWAGGTEAFF | TGTGCCAGCAGTTACGATAACTGGGCTGGAGGGACTGAAGCTTTCTTT
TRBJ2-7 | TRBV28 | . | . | CASRFPLREQYF | TGTGCCAGCAGATTCCCGCTTAGGGAGCAGTACTTC
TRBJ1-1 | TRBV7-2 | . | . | CASSLARAGLGEAFF | TGTGCCAGCAGCTTAGCGCGGGCAGGGTTGGGTGAAGCTTTCTTT
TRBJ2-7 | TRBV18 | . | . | CASSPRQVYEQYF | TGTGCCAGCTCACCACGACAGGTTTACGAGCAGTACTTC
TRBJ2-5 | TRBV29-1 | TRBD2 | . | CSVVKERGGPWTQYF | TGCAGCGTTGTAAAGGAGCGGGGGGGCCCGTGGACCCAGTACTTC
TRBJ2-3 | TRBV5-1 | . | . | CASSSMQGTDTQYF | TGCGCCAGCAGCTCAATGCAGGGCACAGATACGCAGTATTTT
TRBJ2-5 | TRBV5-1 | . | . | CASSISGIQETQYF | TGCGCCAGCAGCATATCAGGGATACAAGAGACCCAGTACTTC
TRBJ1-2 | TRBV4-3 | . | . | CASSLNYGGTARYYGYTF | TGCGCCAGCAGTCTAAATTATGGCGGGACTGCCCGCTACTATGGCTACACCTTC
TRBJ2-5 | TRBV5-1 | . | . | CASSLVGARETQYF | TGCGCCAGCAGCTTGGTAGGAGCTCGGGAGACCCAGTACTTC
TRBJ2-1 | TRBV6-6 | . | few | CASSYSPGGQFF | TGTGCCAGCAGTTACTCGCCAGGAGGGCAGTTCTTC
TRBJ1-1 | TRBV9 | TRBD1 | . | CASSVGTGASHTEAFF | TGTGCCAGCAGCGTAGGGACAGGGGCCTCGCACACTGAAGCTTTCTTT
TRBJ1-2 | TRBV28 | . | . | CASSQGNYGYTF | TGTGCCAGCAGTCAAGGAAACTATGGCTACACCTTC
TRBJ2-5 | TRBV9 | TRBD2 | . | CASSGISGGSETQYF | TGTGCCAGCAGCGGGATCAGCGGGGGTTCAGAGACCCAGTACTTC
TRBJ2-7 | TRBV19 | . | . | CASSIGGTNVYEQYF | TGTGCCAGTAGTATAGGAGGGACAAACGTTTACGAGCAGTACTTC
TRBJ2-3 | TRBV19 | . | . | CATNRVGGTDTQYF | TGTGCCACGAATAGGGTAGGAGGCACAGATACGCAGTATTTT
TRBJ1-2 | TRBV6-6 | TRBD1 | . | CASSSTGRYGYTF | TGTGCCAGCAGTTCGACAGGGAGGTATGGCTACACCTTC
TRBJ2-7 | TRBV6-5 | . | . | CASSYRRPRDYEQYF | TGTGCCAGCAGTTATCGGCGTCCTAGGGATTACGAGCAGTACTTC
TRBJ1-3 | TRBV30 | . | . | CAWSRAHSGNTIYF | TGTGCCTGGTCCAGGGCACACTCTGGAAACACCATATATTTT
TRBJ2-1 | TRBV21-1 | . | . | CASSKGEPSAGGEQFF | TGTGCCAGCAGCAAAGGTGAACCCTCGGCGGGAGGTGAGCAGTTCTTC
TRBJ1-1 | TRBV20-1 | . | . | CSAIPLDEAFF | TGCAGTGCTATCCCATTAGATGAAGCTTTCTTT
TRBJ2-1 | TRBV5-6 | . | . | CASSLRGPGDEQFF | TGTGCCAGCAGCCTACGGGGGCCTGGGGATGAGCAGTTCTTC
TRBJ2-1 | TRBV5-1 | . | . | CASSLIQGDRFYNEQFF | TGCGCCAGCAGCTTAATTCAAGGGGATAGGTTCTACAATGAGCAGTTCTTC
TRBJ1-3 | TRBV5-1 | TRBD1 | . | CASSWGTGENTIYF | TGCGCCAGCAGCTGGGGGACAGGAGAAAACACCATATATTTT
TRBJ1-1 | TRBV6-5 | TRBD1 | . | CASSGPHQGDSEAFF | TGTGCCAGCAGCGGACCCCATCAGGGGGACTCTGAAGCTTTCTTT
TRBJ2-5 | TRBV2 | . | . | CASRRNQETQYF | TGTGCCAGCCGACGGAACCAAGAGACCCAGTACTTC
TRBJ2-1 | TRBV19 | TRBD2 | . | CASSTIYPSSGGWVEQFF | TGTGCCAGTAGTACAATTTACCCCTCTAGCGGGGGTTGGGTTGAGCAGTTCTTC
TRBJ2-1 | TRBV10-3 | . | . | CAISELSSSYNEQFF | TGTGCCATCAGTGAATTGAGTAGCTCCTACAATGAGCAGTTCTTC
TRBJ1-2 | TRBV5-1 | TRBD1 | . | CASSLAVVGTGVADFNYGYTF | TGCGCCAGCAGCTTGGCCGTGGTAGGGACAGGGGTTGCAGACTTTAACTATGGCTACACCTTC